Listed below are T cell receptor beta chains from one sample, sequenced in a study of CD8 T cells in Susac syndrome. TCRdb reprocessed the immunoSEQ multiplex PCR reads via MiXCR and lists one record per CDR3 protein. The table lists 120,000 or so distinct CDR3 sequences, about 93% of them singletons, with approximately 0.2% in the top ten. The sample taken for sequencing was CD8+ T cells from PBMCs. The receptors were sampled from a human donor with Susac syndrome. CDR3s include the opening cysteine and the closing phenylalanine or tryptophan. The order of the fields is D gene, V gene, J gene, clone size, CDR3 DNA, CDR3 protein. D genes are given only for firm matches. Only some rows state a clone size, as once, few, many or a class for expanded clones.

TRBD2	TRBV19	TRBJ2-1	.	TGTGCCAGTACCATGGGAGGGGACCCCTACAATGAGCAGTTCTTC	CASTMGGDPYNEQFF
TRBD1	TRBV28	TRBJ2-3	.	TGTGCCAGCAGGCCACCGGGACAGGGGGAAAATACGCAGTATTTT	CASRPPGQGENTQYF
.	TRBV4-3	TRBJ2-1	.	TGCGCCAGCAGCCAAGATCTACTTAAGCCATACAATGAGCAGTTCTTC	CASSQDLLKPYNEQFF
TRBD2	TRBV4-3	TRBJ2-1	.	TGCGCCAGCAGCCAAATGTCGGGAGGGCCCAATTACAATGAGCAGTTCTTC	CASSQMSGGPNYNEQFF
.	TRBV12-3/TRBV12-4	TRBJ2-5	.	TGTGCCAGCAGTTTTAGTACGAAGGGATGGGAGACCCAGTACTTC	CASSFSTKGWETQYF
TRBD1	TRBV7-8	TRBJ1-2	once	TGTGCCAGCAGCTTAGTTACAGGACAGGGCCTCGAACCATCCTATGGCTACACCTTC	CASSLVTGQGLEPSYGYTF
.	TRBV29-1	TRBJ2-5	.	TGCAGCGCCGTTTTACCCCAGATCCCGGACAAGGAAGAGACCCAGTACTTC	CSAVLPQIPDKEETQYF
TRBD2	TRBV9	TRBJ2-7	.	TGTGCCAGCAGCGGACTAGCGGGAAACTACGAGCAGTACTTC	CASSGLAGNYEQYF
TRBD1	TRBV5-1	TRBJ1-2	.	TGCGCCAGCAGCCACGAACAGACAGGGACCCATGGCTACACCTTC	CASSHEQTGTHGYTF
TRBD2	TRBV27	TRBJ2-3	.	TGTGCCAGCTCCGGCGGGACTAGCGGGGGGACCCTGTCAGATACGCAGTATTTT	CASSGGTSGGTLSDTQYF
.	TRBV4-1	TRBJ2-3	.	TGCGCCAGCAGCCAAGAGCGGGGCACAGATACGCAGTATTTT	CASSQERGTDTQYF
TRBD1	TRBV29-1	TRBJ1-2	.	TGCAGCGTGGAACGATACGCCGGACAGGGGATCGACGGCTACACCTTC	CSVERYAGQGIDGYTF
.	TRBV4-2	TRBJ1-1	.	TGTGCCAGCAGCCGGACAGAAGAAGCTTTCTTT	CASSRTEEAFF
TRBD1	TRBV9	TRBJ2-3	.	TGTGCCAGCAGCTGGGGACAGGGGAGCACAGATACGCAGTATTTT	CASSWGQGSTDTQYF
.	TRBV6-6	TRBJ1-5	.	TGTGCCAGCAGTCCCCAAACAGGCCAGGGCAATCAGCCCCAGCATTTT	CASSPQTGQGNQPQHF
.	TRBV29-1	TRBJ1-2	.	TGCAGCGTTGAAGATAATCAGGGGCCCTATGGCTACACCTTC	CSVEDNQGPYGYTF
.	TRBV2	TRBJ1-5	.	TGTGCCAGCAGTCCTCTCATGAATAGCAATCAGCCCCAGCATTTT	CASSPLMNSNQPQHF
.	TRBV12-3/TRBV12-4	TRBJ1-3	.	TGTGCCAGCAGCGATACAGGGTTGGGAAACACCATATATTTT	CASSDTGLGNTIYF
.	TRBV20-1	TRBJ2-1	.	TGCAGTGCCCCGGGCGGACGCCTTTACAATGAGCAGTTCTTC	CSAPGGRLYNEQFF
.	TRBV27	TRBJ2-7	.	TGTGCCAGCAGTTTATCGGGCAGGCCCGGCTCCTACGAGCAGTACTTC	CASSLSGRPGSYEQYF